This T cell receptor beta chain originates from a study of blood T cell repertoires in COVID-19. Authors' data handling: Nucleated cell counts were estimated from reference gene primer amplification. Clones were sequenced by immunoSEQ multiplex PCR, and TCRdb holds only the in-frame ones, with some missing. The V and J calls and the clone size are those of that table, but D and trimming were determined from the DNA. The sample carries 160,000 or so clones, about 90% recorded once. The germline V gene has CDR1 KGHSH and CDR2 LQKENI. The CDR3 contains 17 residues. With V trimmed by 5 bases and J by 1 base, 11 bases remained unmatched. This clone has just one count.

The receptor was isolated from a woman in her 70s with acute or convalescent COVID-19. The V and J genes are TRBV18 and TRBJ2-7; 10 bases match TRBD1. The sequenced sample was peripheral blood. CDR3 sequence: CASSSTGGIRRSYEQYF. CDR3 DNA: TGTGCCAGCTCATCGACAGGGGGCATTCGGAGGTCCTACGAGCAGTACTTC.